The T cell receptor beta chain under discussion was sequenced for a study of T cells in Graves' hyperthyroidism and ophthalmopathy. About the study: Upon initial diagnosis and before any treatment, peripheral blood was collected.

Amplification of TCR beta CDR3 regions used RNA as the template. The TCR CDR3 was amplified in a first-round RT-PCR using the HTBI primer set. MiXCR, applied by TCRdb to the multiplex PCR reads, yields one record per CDR3 protein. This sample has a few hundred thousand distinct CDR3 sequences, with under 25% found just once. There are a few counts of this clonotype. CDR3 size: 15 residues. Germline CDR1 and CDR2: KGHSH and LQKENI. V gave up 0 bases and J gave up 6 bases, with 11 bases separating them. The receptor was derived from a woman aged 70-85 years with Graves' ophthalmopathy. The material sequenced was blood. This chain connects TRBV18 to TRBJ2-2; no definite D call. CDR3 nucleotide sequence: TGTGCCAGCTCACCACCGACGAGTAGCTCCGGGGAGCTGTTTTTT. Amino acid sequence: CASSPPTSSSGELFF.